This T cell receptor (beta chain) was sequenced during a study of blood T cell repertoires in COVID-19. This clone appeared a few times. How the authors handled the data: Using reference gene primer amplification, nucleated cell counts were estimated. The table came from immunoSEQ multiplex PCR; TCRdb's copy has only in-frame clones and leaves some out. V, J and clone size are taken as reported in that table, and D and trimming were inferred from the DNA itself. The data contain 120,000 to 150,000 clones, over 65% of them singletons. The CDR3 has 14 amino acids. Trimming removed 4 bases from V and 5 bases from J; junction bases left unmatched: 5. Germline V CDR1 and CDR2: MNHEY, SMNVEV (reference sequence).

The origin of this receptor is a human donor in a cohort sampled during active COVID-19. The sample comprised peripheral blood. The chain employs TRBV27 and TRBJ1-5; 7 bases map to TRBD1. The CDR3 DNA reads TGTGCCAGCAGTTCCTCGACAGGGTATCAGCCCCAGCATTTT. This sequence encodes CASSSSTGYQPQHF.